This is a list of T cell receptor beta chains from one sample in a study of early T cells in non-severe SARS-CoV-2 infection. TCRdb itself ran the 5' RACE reads through MiXCR, one entry per CDR3 protein. The sample comprises about 30,000 distinct CDR3 sequences, around 5.2% of which are singletons, and approximately 3.5% rests with the top ten. The sample consisted of whole blood. Receptors originate from an adult who was a healthcare worker with PCR-confirmed SARS-CoV-2 infection or an uninfected control (not recorded which). Each CDR3 is given with its conserved first and last residue. A D gene is named only where the DNA matches it firmly. Clone size, where shown, is once, few, many, or a class for clones that have expanded.

TRBJ1-1	many	TRBV7-9	.	TGTGCCAGCTCCGAATGGTCAGGGTTTGTTGAAGCTTTCTTT	CASSEWSGFVEAFF
TRBJ2-3	few	TRBV28	.	TGTGCCAGCAGGAAGGGCCCAACTAGGGATACGCAGTATTTT	CASRKGPTRDTQYF
TRBJ2-1	many	TRBV6-5	TRBD1	TGTGCCAGCAGGCGGACAGGGGGAAATGAGCAGTTCTTC	CASRRTGGNEQFF
TRBJ2-7	.	TRBV2	TRBD1	TGTGCCAGCATTGACAGGGGTGTTTCCTACGAGCAGTACTTC	CASIDRGVSYEQYF
TRBJ2-2	.	TRBV20-1	.	TGCAGTTCCCAGCCAGGGAACTCCGGGGAGCTGTTTTTT	CSSQPGNSGELFF
TRBJ2-1	medium-sized	TRBV11-2	TRBD1	TGTGCCAGCAGCAAAGGACAGGGTTCGGATGAGCAGTTCTTC	CASSKGQGSDEQFF
TRBJ1-3	many	TRBV9	TRBD1	TGTGCCAGCAGCGTAGAGGGGGCCTCTGGAAACACCATATATTTT	CASSVEGASGNTIYF
TRBJ2-5	many	TRBV5-1	TRBD1	TGCGCCAGCACCACAGGGGGTGATCAAGAGACCCAGTACTTC	CASTTGGDQETQYF
TRBJ2-7	.	TRBV4-1	TRBD1	TGCGCCAGCAGCCAGGGACAGGGTCCGTTGAACGAGCAGTACTTC	CASSQGQGPLNEQYF
TRBJ1-1	many	TRBV7-9	TRBD1	TGTGCCAGCAGCAAGGGACAGGGTCTGAACACTGAAGCTTTCTTT	CASSKGQGLNTEAFF
TRBJ2-6	many	TRBV4-1	TRBD2	TGCGCCAGCAGCCAAGACCGAGCGGGAGGCCGCTCTGGGGCCAACGTCCTGACTTTC	CASSQDRAGGRSGANVLTF
TRBJ1-5	few	TRBV28	.	TGTGCCAGCAGTTTGTATCAGCCCCAGCATTTT	CASSLYQPQHF
TRBJ2-7	many	TRBV3-1	TRBD1	TGTGCCAGCAGCCTTCAGTCCGGACAGGGAGACGAGCAGTACTTC	CASSLQSGQGDEQYF
TRBJ2-6	many	TRBV5-1	TRBD1	TGCGCCAGCAGCTATTCAGGGGGCAGATCTGGGGCCAACGTCCTGACTTTC	CASSYSGGRSGANVLTF
TRBJ2-6	few	TRBV12-3/TRBV12-4	.	TGTGCCAGCAGTTTTTGGCAGACCTCTGGGGCCAACGTCCTGACTTTC	CASSFWQTSGANVLTF
TRBJ2-1	many	TRBV10-2	.	TGCGCCAGCAAGGCGTGGGAGGGGGAGGATCGCCACAATGAGCAGTTCTTC	CASKAWEGEDRHNEQFF
TRBJ2-3	.	TRBV7-3	.	TGTGCCAGCAGCCACGACCCTGACCGCGGTACGCAGTATTTT	CASSHDPDRGTQYF
TRBJ1-2	few	TRBV4-3	.	TGCGCCAGCAGCCACCCCACGGCCAGGGGTGGCTACACCTTC	CASSHPTARGGYTF
TRBJ2-4	many	TRBV28	TRBD1	TGTGCCAGCAGCGAACAGGGGTACATTCAGTACTTC	CASSEQGYIQYF
TRBJ2-7	many	TRBV7-2	.	TGTGCCAGCAGCTTAGGGCACGGACTAACCTACGAGCAGTACTTC	CASSLGHGLTYEQYF
TRBJ2-1	many	TRBV18	.	TGTGCCAGCTCACCACCCTCAAGCAATGAGCAGTTCTTC	CASSPPSSNEQFF
TRBJ1-2	many	TRBV19	.	TGTGCCAGTAGACCCCAGGTTAACTATGGCTACACCTTC	CASRPQVNYGYTF
TRBJ2-1	many	TRBV18	TRBD2	TGTGCCAGCTCACCACCAGGACTAGCCGGGGGACATGAGCAGTTCTTC	CASSPPGLAGGHEQFF
TRBJ2-5	many	TRBV10-3	TRBD2	TGTGCCATCAGTGAGGAGGCGGGAGAAGAGACCCAGTACTTC	CAISEEAGEETQYF
TRBJ2-7	many	TRBV28	.	TGTGCCAGCAGCCCTTGGGGGTCGACGGACTACGAGCAGTACTTC	CASSPWGSTDYEQYF
TRBJ2-1	once	TRBV3-1	TRBD1	TGTGCCAGCAGCGCGTACGACAGGGGCAGTGAGCAGTTCTTC	CASSAYDRGSEQFF
TRBJ2-7	few	TRBV5-4	TRBD1	TGTGCCAGCAGCTTACCGCGGACAGGAAGCTCCTACGAGCAGTACTTC	CASSLPRTGSSYEQYF
TRBJ2-3	few	TRBV20-1	.	TGCAGTGCTCCTGTACAGGGTGGCACAGATACGCAGTATTTT	CSAPVQGGTDTQYF
TRBJ2-3	many	TRBV27	TRBD2	TGTGCCAGCAGTTTGGGACCGGGAGGGAGAGATACGCAGTATTTT	CASSLGPGGRDTQYF
TRBJ2-7	many	TRBV28	.	TGTGCCAGCATATCCGGGACTTCTTACGAGCAGTACTTC	CASISGTSYEQYF
TRBJ2-3	many	TRBV20-1	.	TGCAGTGCTAGGGACTTGGGACGCACAGATACGCAGTATTTT	CSARDLGRTDTQYF
TRBJ1-3	many	TRBV7-6	.	TGTGCCAGCAGCAACCTATACCGAGGACAGTCTGGAAACACCATATATTTT	CASSNLYRGQSGNTIYF
TRBJ2-6	many	TRBV5-1	.	TGCGCCAGCAGTCCCCCTCAGTACTCTGGGGCCAACGTCCTGACTTTC	CASSPPQYSGANVLTF
TRBJ1-5	many	TRBV20-1	.	TGCAGTGCTACAATTAATTCCGGGAATCAGCCCCAGCATTTT	CSATINSGNQPQHF